One sample yielded the 2 T cell receptor beta chains listed below, sequenced in a study of T-cell memory formation after mild COVID-19. MiXCR, applied by TCRdb to the 5' RACE reads, yields one record per CDR3 protein. The table records about 430,000 distinct CDR3 sequences, about 24% of them present only once. The sequencing input was PBMCs or a T cell subset sorted from them (not recorded which). The origin of the receptors is an adult woman who had mild COVID-19 (a few samples of this study predate the infection). Cell type and time point are not known.

The rearrangement joins TRBV7-2 to TRBJ2-1, with TRBD2 matching 7 bases. Germline values: CDR1 SGHTA, CDR2 FQGNSA. Losses at the gene ends were 5 bases for V and 8 bases for J; bases not matched to a gene: 3. This CDR3 comprises 12 residues. This CDR3 is CASSRTRDEQFF. The CDR3 DNA is TGTGCCAGCAGCCGGACTAGGGATGAGCAGTTCTTC.

Remarks on this clonotype: A much larger clone lies a single base off, so this may be a read error. J is TRBJ2-6 and V is TRBV25-1, with a weak D call TRBD1 (6 bases). The germline V and J ends were trimmed by 3 bases and 2 bases, with 8 bases remaining between them. Germline values: CDR1 MGHDK, CDR2 SYGVNS. This CDR3 contains 15 residues. The CDR3 nucleotides are TGTGCCAGCAGTGACACAGGGACTGGGGCCAACGTCCTGACTTTC. Translated: CASSDTGTGANVLTF.